Each of the 24 T cell receptor beta chains below was sequenced from the same sample in a study of T cell responses to AZD1222 COVID-19 vaccine. The protocol was immunoSEQ multiplex PCR, while the TCRdb copy is restricted to in-frame clones and leaves out a portion. The sample has some 150,000 clones; just over 90% are singletons. The starting material was peripheral blood, obtained on day 0 of MenACWY control vaccination. These receptors were taken from an adult in good health.

The CDR3 DNA reads as TGTGCCAGCAGTGGGACGATCTCTGGGGCCAACGTCCTGACTTTC. Translated: CASSGTISGANVLTF. This rearrangement joins TRBV2 to TRBJ2-6; D uncertain. This CDR3 spans 15 amino acids. Germline CDR1 SNHLY, CDR2 FYNNEI. Trimming removed 4 bases from V and 0 bases from J, with 7 bases in between.

The chain couples TRBV4-3 to TRBJ1-6; the match to TRBD1 covers 8 bases. With V trimmed by 0 bases and J by 8 bases, 6 bases remained unmatched. The germline CDR1 and CDR2 sequences are LGHNA and YSLEER. CDR3 length: 16 residues. The CDR3 spells CASSQEAPGGDSPLHF. The DNA for the CDR3 is TGCGCCAGCAGCCAAGAGGCCCCAGGGGGCGATTCACCCCTCCACTTT.

The rearrangement uses TRBV29-1 and TRBJ1-2; a possible D gene is TRBD1 (5 bases). Trimming took 8 bases from V and 0 from J, leaving 22 bases between them. The CDR3 sequence is 16 residues long. CDR1 and CDR2 (germline): SQVTM, ANQGSEA. CDR3 coding DNA: TGCAGCATCCTGGGACCAAACACCCTTACTAACTATGGCTACACCTTC. It translates to CSILGPNTLTNYGYTF.

This clone was found a few times. The chain combines TRBV15 with TRBJ2-1; the D call may be TRBD1 or TRBD2 (5 bases each). V was cut by 0 bases and J by 14 bases, with 17 bases left in between. The CDR3 has 14 residues. Germline V gene lookup returns CDR1 LNHNV and CDR2 YYDKDF (reference sequence). This CDR3 reads CATSRDSGTLSKFF. For the CDR3, the DNA is TGTGCCACCAGCAGAGATTCCGGGACCCTATCCAAGTTCTTC.

The V call is TRBV19, the J call TRBJ1-1; the D gene is possibly TRBD1 (5 bases). Per germline, CDR1 LNHDA and CDR2 SQIVND (reference sequence). Trimming left V 0 bases short and J 7 bases short, with 15 bases between. The CDR3 extends over 15 amino acids. The CDR3 sequence is CASSIEAQGPIEAFF. The CDR3 region has the DNA TGTGCCAGTAGTATAGAGGCGCAGGGTCCTATTGAAGCTTTCTTT.

The rearrangement joins TRBV19 to TRBJ1-1, with D maybe TRBD1 (5 bases). Trimming shortened V by 3 bases and J by 6 bases, and 20 bases separated the two germline ends. Germline assignment: CDR1 LNHDA and CDR2 SQIVND (reference sequence). This CDR3 spans 16 amino acids. CDR3 DNA sequence: TGTGCCAGTAGTATTGGGACGGGCCGGACGTTCTCTGAAGCTTTCTTT. This gives the protein CASSIGTGRTFSEAFF.

The J gene is TRBJ1-6, the V gene TRBV4-2; 12 bases line up with TRBD1. Germline CDR1 LGHNA, CDR2 YNFKEQ. V shed 1 base and J 2 bases; nucleotides not matched to a gene: 0. The CDR3 loop spans 17 amino acids. CDR3 DNA sequence: TGTGCCAGCAGCCAAGGGGACAGGGGGCCCTATAATTCACCCCTCCACTTT. This encodes CASSQGDRGPYNSPLHF.

This chain joins TRBV6-6 and TRBJ1-1, with 7 bases identical to TRBD1. Germline values: CDR1 MNHNY, CDR2 SVGAGI (reference sequence). The V segment lost 6 bases and the J segment 4 bases; nucleotides outside the gene matches: 8. This CDR3 is 14 amino acids long. The CDR3 here is CASSLQGTVTEAFF. CDR3 bases: TGTGCCAGCAGCCTACAGGGGACAGTCACTGAAGCTTTCTTT.

This clone came up once. The rearrangement links TRBV3-1 (or the pseudogene TRBV3-2) to TRBJ1-6; D is undetermined. The length of the CDR3 is 14 residues. The germline V gene encodes CDR1 LGHDT and CDR2 YNNKEL (reference sequence). Trimming removed 0 bases at V and 7 bases at J, with 7 bases between. In nucleotides, the CDR3 is TGTGCCAGCAGCCAAGAATTCAGAAATTCACCCCTCCACTTT. Translated: CASSQEFRNSPLHF.

The chain links TRBV28 to TRBJ1-4, with D unclear. Germline V lookup: CDR1 MDHEN, CDR2 SYDVKM. Deletions cut 5 bases from V and 5 bases from J, with 18 bases between. This CDR3 comprises 16 residues. The CDR3 sequence: CASSTYNQPFNEKLFF. The DNA for the CDR3 is TGTGCCAGCAGTACCTACAACCAACCTTTCAATGAAAAACTGTTTTTT.

This chain links TRBV5-6 with TRBJ1-6, with D perhaps TRBD1 (5 bases). CDR1 and CDR2 from the germline V gene are SGHDT and YYEEEE. The CDR3 totals 13 residues. V dropped 0 bases and J dropped 8 bases, with 6 bases sitting between them. CDR3 DNA sequence: TGTGCCAGCAGCTTGGCAGGGTATTCACCCCTCCACTTT. This translates into CASSLAGYSPLHF. Combining the CDR3 with reference TRBV5-6 and TRBJ1-6 gives the whole variable domain DAGVTQSPTHLIKTRGQQVTLRCSPKSGHDTVSWYQQALGQGPQFIFQYYEEEERQRGNFPDRFSGHQFPNYSSELNVNALLLGDSALYLCASSLAGYSPLHFGNGTRLTVT.

V usage is TRBV2 and J usage is TRBJ1-3; 11 bases are a match to TRBD1. The CDR3 contains 18 residues. The V and J ends lost 6 bases and 0 bases, in that order; junction bases with no gene match: 10. CDR1 is SNHLY, CDR2 FYNNEI, per germline. As DNA, the CDR3 is TGTGCCAGCAGGCGGGACAGGGGGGTCCGATTCTCTGGAAACACCATATATTTT. Its translation: CASRRDRGVRFSGNTIYF.

V and J are TRBV11-3 and TRBJ2-1, with TRBD2 matching 13 bases. The germline gives CDR1 SGHNT, CDR2 YENEEA. The CDR3 is made up of 15 amino acids. The V and J ends lost 5 bases and 10 bases, in that order; junction bases with no gene match: 8. Here the CDR3 DNA reads TGTGCCAGCAGCCTGGGACTAGCGGGAACGCGGGAGCAGTTCTTC. It codes for CASSLGLAGTREQFF.

This sequence joins TRBV9 and TRBJ1-3; 7 bases agree with TRBD1. The CDR3 covers 15 residues. Germline CDR1 reads SGDLS; CDR2 reads YYNGEE. With 0 bases clipped from V and 6 bases from J, the junction kept 6 bases outside the gene matches. CDR3 loop: CASSVGDSAANTIYF. CDR3 in DNA: TGTGCCAGCAGCGTAGGGGACAGCGCCGCAAACACCATATATTTT.

The chain links TRBV3-1 (or the pseudogene TRBV3-2) to TRBJ2-5; 8 bases line up with TRBD2. Germline loops: CDR1 LGHDT, CDR2 YNNKEL (reference sequence). CDR3 length: 14 residues. The ends lost 0 bases at V and 8 bases at J; junction bases unmatched: 5. CDR3: CASSQDSSGLTQYF. The DNA of the CDR3 is TGTGCCAGCAGCCAAGATTCTAGCGGGTTAACCCAGTACTTC.

CDR3 loop: CASSLYGARTGGAFF. For the CDR3, the DNA is TGTGCCAGCAGTTTATATGGGGCGCGGACAGGGGGGGCTTTCTTT. The chain combines TRBV28 with TRBJ1-1; TRBD1 matches at 10 bases. J lost 11 bases, V lost 1 base, and 10 bases had no gene match. The CDR3 extends over 15 amino acids. Germline lookup yields CDR1 MDHEN and CDR2 SYDVKM.

The genes are TRBV7-9 and TRBJ2-2, with 8 positions matching TRBD2. V trimming: 5 bases; J trimming: 6 bases; junction bases outside the gene matches: 11. The germline V gene has CDR1 SEHNR and CDR2 FQNEAQ (reference sequence). The CDR3 consists of 16 residues. CDR3 DNA: TGTGCCAGCAGCCCTCGGGGCGGGAGGCCAGCCGGGGAGCTGTTTTTT. Its translation is CASSPRGGRPAGELFF.

V usage is TRBV29-1 and J usage is TRBJ1-5, with D tentatively TRBD1 (5 bases). Germline CDR1 is SQVTM and CDR2 is ANQGSEA. This CDR3 has 13 residues. V lost 4 bases, J lost 7 bases, and 14 bases lay in between. This CDR3 is CSVGQGDSQPQHF. In nucleotides, the CDR3 is TGCAGCGTTGGTCAGGGTGATTCACAGCCCCAGCATTTT.

J is TRBJ2-1 and V is TRBV2; 14 nucleotides align to TRBD2. This CDR3 contains 15 residues. V lost 6 bases, J lost 7 bases, and 5 bases stayed unmatched. CDR1 SNHLY and CDR2 FYNNEI come from the germline V gene. The CDR3 spells CASRTSGRADNEQFF. Written as DNA, the CDR3 is TGTGCCAGCAGGACTAGCGGGAGGGCTGATAATGAGCAGTTCTTC.

V usage is TRBV4-3 and J usage is TRBJ2-1, with 7 bases identical to TRBD1. Trimming removed 1 base from V and 2 bases from J; junction bases left unmatched: 2. The CDR3 is made up of 15 amino acids. CDR1 and CDR2 from the germline V gene are LGHNA and YSLEER. The CDR3 DNA reads TGCGCCAGCAGCCAAGGGACAGGTACCTACAATGAGCAGTTCTTC. Amino acids: CASSQGTGTYNEQFF.

The chain joins TRBV7-3 to TRBJ1-5; D remains unclear. The CDR3 contains 13 residues. Trimming removed 5 bases from V and 7 bases from J, with 12 bases in between. Germline values: CDR1 SGHTA, CDR2 FQGTGA. This CDR3 is CASSHGPNQPQHF. As DNA, the CDR3 is TGTGCCAGCAGCCACGGGCCCAACCAGCCCCAGCATTTT. The complete variable domain, with remaining parts taken from reference TRBV7-3 and TRBJ1-5, reads GAGVSQTPSNKVTEKGKYVELRCDPISGHTALYWYRQSLGQGPEFLIYFQGTGAADDSGLPNDRFFAVRPEGSVSTLKIQRTERGDSAVYLCASSHGPNQPQHFGDGTRLSIL.

The gene calls are TRBV19 and TRBJ2-1, with D hard to call. This CDR3 region has 15 residues. Deletions cut 5 bases from V and 0 bases from J, with 11 bases between. The V gene's germline CDR1 is LNHDA and CDR2 SQIVND (reference sequence). CDR3: CASSSRQSSYNEQFF. CDR3 in DNA: TGTGCCAGTAGTTCGCGCCAGAGCTCCTACAATGAGCAGTTCTTC.

The J gene is TRBJ2-7, the V gene TRBV29-1, with TRBD2 matching 10 bases. V gave up 3 bases and J gave up 5 bases; unmatched junction bases: 7. CDR3 length: 14 amino acids. Germline values: CDR1 SQVTM, CDR2 ANQGSEA. In nucleotides, the CDR3 is TGCAGCGTTGACGGTCTAGCGGGAGCCGACGAGCAGTACTTC. This codes for CSVDGLAGADEQYF.

The rearrangement links TRBV7-2 to TRBJ2-1, with TRBD2 matching 9 bases. The CDR3 spans 19 residues. V lost 2 bases and J lost 6; bases outside the gene matches: 17. CDR1 is SGHTA, CDR2 FQGNSA, per germline. The DNA for the CDR3 is TGTGCCAGCAGCTTACGATTCTTGAGCGGGAGGACAAGCGCCAATGAGCAGTTCTTC. It specifies CASSLRFLSGRTSANEQFF. Supplemented by reference TRBV7-2 and TRBJ2-1, the full variable domain reads GAGVSQSPSNKVTEKGKDVELRCDPISGHTALYWYRQSLGQGLEFLIYFQGNSAPDKSGLPSDRFSAERTGGSVSTLTIQRTQQEDSAVYLCASSLRFLSGRTSANEQFFGPGTRLTVL.